This TCR beta chain was captured in a study of T cells in tuberculosis. Trimming removed 5 bases from V and 6 bases from J; junction bases left unmatched: 8. Germline CDR1 SNHLY, CDR2 FYNNEI. This CDR3 contains 15 residues. Time point meaning: new active TB diagnosis, blood taken before or within 7 days of starting treatment. Overall study results and limits: Classification accuracy was 87% (AUROC approximately 0.9) with the GMM-specific repertoire.

Notes on this clone: What it binds is not known.

Sequenced by immunoSEQ multiplex PCR; TCRdb stores in-frame clones only, minus some. The profile shows approximately 22,000 clones, around 85% of them singletons. This chain joins TRBV2 and TRBJ1-5; 9 positions match TRBD1. The input for sequencing was PBMCs, taken at tuberculosis diagnosis. This clonotype originated in an adult with tuberculosis. The DNA of the CDR3 is TGTGCCAGCAGTCTACAGGGGGCGCTGGGTCAGCCCCAGCATTTT. Encoded protein: CASSLQGALGQPQHF.